This T cell receptor beta chain was obtained from a study of blood T cell repertoires in COVID-19. Study information: The United States, Italy and Spain supplied acute and convalescent COVID-19 samples. Sources were T cells, B-cell-depleted T cells, or PBMCs; the material itself was cDNA or gDNA.

V lost 8 bases, J lost 1 base, and 9 bases lay in between. The germline CDR1 and CDR2 sequences are MNHEY and SVGAGI. The CDR3 has 13 amino acids. Methods used by the authors: For nucleated cells, counts were estimated from reference gene primer amplification. Measured with immunoSEQ multiplex PCR; TCRdb has only the in-frame clones, and not every one. The DNA gave D and trimming, while V, J and clone size come from that table. This sample has around 250,000 clones, with around nine tenths found just once. V is TRBV6-5 and J is TRBJ1-5; D gene unclear. The sequenced sample was peripheral blood. The clonotype comes from a woman aged 70-85 years with active or convalescent COVID-19. DNA for the CDR3: TGTGCCAGCCGGACTGTGAGCAATCAGCCCCAGCATTTT. Amino acid sequence: CASRTVSNQPQHF.